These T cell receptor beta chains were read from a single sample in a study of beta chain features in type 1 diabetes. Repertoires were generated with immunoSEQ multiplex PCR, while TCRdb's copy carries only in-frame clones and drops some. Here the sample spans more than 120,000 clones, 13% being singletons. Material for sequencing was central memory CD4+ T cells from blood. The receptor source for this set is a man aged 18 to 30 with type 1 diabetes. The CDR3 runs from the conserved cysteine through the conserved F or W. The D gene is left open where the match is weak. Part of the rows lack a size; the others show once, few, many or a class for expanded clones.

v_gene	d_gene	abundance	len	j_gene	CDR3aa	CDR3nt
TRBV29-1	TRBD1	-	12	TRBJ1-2	CSILRDSYGYTF	TGCAGCATCCTACGGGACAGCTATGGCTACACCTTC
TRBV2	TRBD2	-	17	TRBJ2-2	CASSEVGGLANTGELFF	TGTGCCAGCAGTGAAGTAGGCGGACTAGCGAACACCGGGGAGCTGTTTTTT
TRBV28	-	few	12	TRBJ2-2	CASLREAGELFF	TGTGCCAGCCTTAGGGAGGCCGGGGAGCTGTTTTTT
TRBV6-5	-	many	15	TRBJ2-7	CASSYPRGGGNEQYF	TGTGCCAGCAGTTACCCCCGTGGGGGAGGCAACGAGCAGTACTTC
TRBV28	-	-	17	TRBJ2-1	CASSLFRTAVSYNEQFF	TGTGCCAGCAGTTTGTTTCGGACAGCTGTCTCCTACAATGAGCAGTTCTTC
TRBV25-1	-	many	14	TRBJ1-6	CASSEQGRHSPLHF	TGTGCCAGCAGTGAACAGGGAAGGCATTCACCCCTCCACTTT
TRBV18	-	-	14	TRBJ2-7	CASSPSAGPYEQYF	TGTGCCAGCTCACCATCAGCCGGCCCCTACGAGCAGTACTTC
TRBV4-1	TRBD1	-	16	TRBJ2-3	CASSPDRGFSTDTQYF	TGTGCCAGCAGCCCCGACAGGGGTTTTAGCACAGATACGCAGTATTTT
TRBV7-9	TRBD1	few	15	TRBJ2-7	CASSLVQGASYEQYF	TGTGCCAGCAGCTTAGTCCAGGGGGCCTCCTACGAGCAGTACTTC
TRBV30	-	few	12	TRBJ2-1	CAWSLGGDEQFF	TGTGCCTGGAGTCTCGGGGGCGATGAGCAGTTCTTC
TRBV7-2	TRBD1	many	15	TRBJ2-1	CASSLQGASYNEQFF	TGTGCCAGCAGCCTACAGGGGGCCTCCTACAATGAGCAGTTCTTC
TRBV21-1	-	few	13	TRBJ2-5	CASSKEPKETQYF	TGTGCCAGCAGCAAAGAACCTAAGGAGACCCAGTACTTC
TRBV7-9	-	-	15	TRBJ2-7	CASSLTRPLGQEQYF	TGTGCCAGCAGCCTTACTAGGCCACTTGGTCAGGAGCAGTACTTC
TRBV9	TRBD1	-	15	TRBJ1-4	CASSAGTGAYEKLFF	TGTGCCAGCAGCGCCGGGACAGGGGCATACGAAAAACTGTTTTTT
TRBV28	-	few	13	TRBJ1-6	CASENSYNSPLHF	TGTGCCAGTGAGAACTCCTATAATTCACCCCTCCACTTT
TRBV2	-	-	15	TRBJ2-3	CASSDPDTSTDTQYF	TGTGCCAGCAGTGACCCGGACACTTCCACAGATACGCAGTATTTT
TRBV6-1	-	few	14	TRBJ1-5	CASSGPKVDQPQHF	TGTGCCAGCAGCGGGCCCAAAGTTGATCAGCCCCAGCATTTT
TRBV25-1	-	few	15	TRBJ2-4	CASSETTLAKNIQYF	TGTGCCAGCAGTGAAACAACCCTAGCCAAAAACATTCAGTACTTC
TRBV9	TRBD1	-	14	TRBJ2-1	CASSVRTGIDEQFF	TGTGCCAGCAGCGTCCGGACAGGGATCGATGAGCAGTTCTTC
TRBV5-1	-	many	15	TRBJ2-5	CASSPPEGSGETQYF	TGCGCCAGCAGCCCGCCGGAGGGTAGCGGTGAGACCCAGTACTTC
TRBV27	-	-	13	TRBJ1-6	CASSEGGNSPLHF	TGTGCCAGCAGCGAGGGCGGTAATTCACCCCTCCACTTT
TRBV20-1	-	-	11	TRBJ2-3	CSASLGDTQYF	TGCAGTGCTAGCCTAGGGGATACGCAGTATTTT
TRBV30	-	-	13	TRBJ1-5	CAWSVQVNQPQHF	TGTGCCTGGAGTGTACAAGTGAATCAGCCCCAGCATTTT
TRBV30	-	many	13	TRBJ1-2	CAGPAGKAGGYTF	TGTGCCGGGCCCGCAGGGAAGGCCGGCGGCTACACCTTC
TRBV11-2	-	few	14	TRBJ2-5	CASSLDGPERTQYF	TGTGCCAGCAGCTTAGATGGGCCGGAACGGACCCAGTACTTC
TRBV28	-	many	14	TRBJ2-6	CASSAGQLWSVLTF	TGTGCCAGCAGCGCGGGACAGCTATGGAGCGTCCTGACTTTC
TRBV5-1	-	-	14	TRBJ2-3	CASSLAVGGDTQYF	TGCGCCAGCAGCTTGGCAGTGGGGGGAGATACGCAGTATTTT
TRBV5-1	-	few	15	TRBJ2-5	CASSLGQGLQETQYF	TGCGCCAGCAGCTTGGGGCAGGGCCTGCAAGAGACCCAGTACTTC
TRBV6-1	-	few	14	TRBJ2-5	CASNGPGAAETQYF	TGTGCCAGCAATGGTCCAGGGGCAGCGGAGACCCAGTACTTC
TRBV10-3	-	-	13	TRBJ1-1	CASSYSTGGEAFF	TGTGCCAGCAGTTACTCGACGGGAGGTGAAGCTTTCTTT
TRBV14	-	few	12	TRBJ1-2	CASSQETYGYTF	TGTGCCAGCAGCCAAGAGACCTATGGCTACACCTTC
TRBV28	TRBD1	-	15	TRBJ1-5	CASSPGQGSNQPQHF	TGTGCCAGCAGTCCGGGACAGGGAAGCAATCAGCCCCAGCATTTT
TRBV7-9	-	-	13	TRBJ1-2	CASSFSGTYGYTF	TGTGCCAGCAGCTTTTCTGGGACTTACGGCTACACCTTC
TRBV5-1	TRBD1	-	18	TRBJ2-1	CASSLAGQGQGSYNEQFF	TGCGCCAGCAGCTTGGCCGGACAGGGGCAGGGCTCCTACAATGAGCAGTTCTTC
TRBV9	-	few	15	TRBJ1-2	CASSVGSPPNYGYTF	TGTGCCAGCAGCGTAGGGTCACCTCCTAACTATGGCTACACCTTC
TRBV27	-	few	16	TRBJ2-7	CASSDYGEDRTYEQYF	TGTGCCAGCAGCGACTATGGGGAGGACAGGACCTACGAGCAGTACTTC
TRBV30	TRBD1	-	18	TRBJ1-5	CAWRPYTGTGPSGQPQHF	TGTGCCTGGAGGCCGTATACCGGGACAGGCCCGTCCGGTCAGCCCCAGCATTTT